Given below is one T cell receptor (beta chain) in context. What it binds is not known. The data were obtained in a study of T cell responses to AZD1222 COVID-19 vaccine. Points from the study as a whole: Donors skewed white British and female; clonal diversity was possibly underestimated. Only a handful of AZD1222 recipients, several in all, had baseline seropositivity. Distributed over spike, vaccine-associated CD4 TCRs predominated at 160-218 and 743-854.

The V gene's germline CDR1 is MNHEY and CDR2 SMNVEV (reference sequence). Losses at the gene ends were 4 bases for V and 4 bases for J; bases not matched to a gene: 6. The CDR3 contains 14 residues. Sequencing was performed with immunoSEQ multiplex PCR; in TCRdb, only in-frame clones are kept and a portion is missing. The profile shows some 81,000 clones, under 95% of them singletons. The chain combines TRBV27 with TRBJ1-2; 7 bases are shared with TRBD1. The TCR sequence derives from an adult who received the AZD1222 COVID-19 vaccine. The specimen comprised peripheral blood, sampled 28 days after the second AZD1222 dose. In DNA, the CDR3 is TGTGCCAGCAGTTCCACCAGGGGGACCTATGGCTACACCTTC. It yields the protein CASSSTRGTYGYTF.